This entry lists 24 T cell receptor beta chains sequenced from one sample in a study of post-analysis software for immune sequencing data. Built from TCR beta cDNA, the libraries had unique molecular identifiers in them. One entry per CDR3 protein results from TCRdb running MiXCR on the PCR reads. The table lists around 200,000 distinct CDR3 sequences, approximately 28% of them singletons. The antigens of these receptors remain unknown. Study-level findings and limits: Comparison of patients with controls showed a handful of TRBV segments more frequent in patients, TRBV5-6, TRBV5-1 and TRBV20-1 among them.

The sequencing input was blood. Every receptor here comes from a girl aged 2-17 years with multiple sclerosis.

The rearrangement links TRBV24-1 to TRBJ2-5, with TRBD2 identical over 7 bases. The V gene's germline CDR1 is KGHDR and CDR2 SFDVKD. The CDR3 runs to 13 residues. Trimming cost V 7 bases and J 2 bases; bases outside gene matches: 3. CDR3 bases: TGTGCCACCAGGGGGGGGAGGCAAGAGACCCAGTACTTC. This gives the protein CATRGGRQETQYF.

The genes are TRBV4-1 and TRBJ2-3; D is uncertain. The germline V gene has CDR1 MGHRA and CDR2 YSYEKL. The CDR3 runs 13 residues. Trimming cost V 0 bases and J 8 bases, with 9 bases left between them. The CDR3 sequence: CASSQDAAFTQYF. For the CDR3, the DNA is TGCGCCAGCAGCCAAGATGCGGCGTTTACGCAGTATTTT.

This clonotype was counted ten times or more. The J gene is TRBJ2-7, the V gene TRBV28, with D perhaps matching TRBD2 (5 bases). V was clipped by 3 bases and J by 7 bases, with 16 bases between them. Germline values: CDR1 MDHEN, CDR2 SYDVKM. This CDR3 comprises 14 residues. The CDR3 nucleotides read TGTGCCAGCAGTTTCCCAGCGGACCAGGTAGAGCAGTACTTC. Amino acids: CASSFPADQVEQYF.

This chain links TRBV29-1 with TRBJ1-1; TRBD1 might be the D (6 bases). V lost 7 bases, J lost 0 bases, and 15 bases lay in between. Germline CDR1 reads SQVTM; CDR2 reads ANQGSEA. This CDR3 is built from 14 residues. The CDR3 DNA sequence: TGCAGCGCACGAAGGACAGTTTTGAACACTGAAGCTTTCTTT. It translates to CSARRTVLNTEAFF.

This clonotype was detected only a few times. This chain uses TRBV5-1 with TRBJ1-1; 8 bases agree with TRBD1. Trimming at V came to 3 bases and at J to 3 bases, leaving 7 bases not matched to a gene. There are 15 residues in the CDR3. CDR1 SGHRS and CDR2 YFSETQ come from the germline V gene. The CDR3 DNA follows: TGCGCCAGCAGCTCCCTCCCGACAGGGGACACTGAAGCTTTCTTT. Encoded protein: CASSSLPTGDTEAFF.

The sample holds many counts of this clonotype. V gene TRBV5-1 combines with J gene TRBJ2-7; 7 nucleotides match TRBD2. Trimming removed 4 bases from V and 1 base from J; junction bases left unmatched: 8. Per the germline V gene, CDR1 is SGHRS and CDR2 is YFSETQ. CDR3 length: 15 residues. The CDR3, as DNA: TGCGCCAGCAGCGTGACGGGACTAAAATCCTACGAGCAGTACTTC. Its translation is CASSVTGLKSYEQYF.

The chain joins TRBV29-1 to TRBJ1-5; 9 nucleotides agree with TRBD1. The CDR3 is made up of 17 amino acids. Germline CDR1 SQVTM, CDR2 ANQGSEA. V was pared by 6 bases and J by 6 bases, with 18 bases of the junction left unmatched. CDR3 protein: CSVVSGTGSFSGQPQHF. The DNA of the CDR3 is TGCAGCGTAGTGTCCGGGACAGGGAGTTTTTCGGGTCAGCCCCAGCATTTT.

The rearrangement uses TRBV29-1 and TRBJ1-2; D perhaps matches TRBD1 (6 bases). V lost 2 bases to trimming and J lost 8 bases, with 15 bases between them. This CDR3 has 13 amino acids. Germline V gene data show CDR1 as SQVTM and CDR2 as ANQGSEA. The CDR3 DNA is TGCAGCGTTGAAAGAGGGGGGGCTCAGGGCTACACCTTC. Translating gives CSVERGGAQGYTF.

Note on this clonotype: This may be a read error, as it is one base from a much larger clone. This chain connects TRBV12-3 or TRBV12-4 to TRBJ2-6; no firm D call. The CDR3 is 16 residues long. V was cut by 5 bases and J by 0 bases, with 11 bases left in between. CDR3: CASSLGSSSGANVLTF. CDR3 in DNA: TGTGCCAGCAGTCTCGGCAGCTCCTCTGGGGCCAACGTCCTGACTTTC.

Comments on this clonotype: One base away lies a much larger clone, so this may be a sequencing read error. The chain recombines TRBV6-5 with TRBJ2-1; D gene unclear. The CDR3 spans 11 residues. CDR1 is MNHEY, CDR2 SVGAGI, per germline. V lost 7 bases to trimming and J lost 12 bases, with 13 bases between them. CDR3 protein: CASNIGYGQFF. CDR3 bases: TGTGCCAGCAATATAGGGTACGGGCAGTTCTTC.

This clonotype was detected a few times. The rearrangement uses TRBV4-1 and TRBJ1-5; weak D call: TRBD1 (5 bases). Deletions cut 4 bases from V and 2 bases from J, with 12 bases between. Germline V CDR1 and CDR2: MGHRA, YSYEKL. The CDR3 covers 15 residues. CDR3 in DNA: TGCGCCAGCAGCCGTGGGGCGGAAGGCAATCAGCCCCAGCATTTT. This gives the protein CASSRGAEGNQPQHF.

The J gene is TRBJ2-5, the V gene TRBV5-1, with TRBD2 identical over 7 bases. The J segment lost 4 bases and the V segment lost 4 bases, leaving 10 bases of the junction unmatched. The CDR3 has 15 residues. From germline, CDR1 is SGHRS and CDR2 YFSETQ. The CDR3 region has the DNA TGCGCCAGCAGCCGAAAAGCGGGAATCTCAGAGACCCAGTACTTC. It encodes CASSRKAGISETQYF.

This clonotype was seen only a few times. At one end the junction does not follow the germline gene, possibly because of a read error. The chain joins TRBV28 to TRBJ2-1, with 16 bases matching TRBD2. The germline gives CDR1 MDHEN, CDR2 SYDVKM. The CDR3 loop spans 15 amino acids. CDR3 residues: CAGSGTSGRDNEQFF. CDR3 DNA sequence: TGTGCCGGCAGTGGGACTAGCGGGAGGGACAATGAGCAGTTCTTC.

A note on this clonotype: A much larger clonotype is one base distant, so this may be a read error. The chain links TRBV4-1 to TRBJ2-3; tentatively, D is TRBD2 (6 bases). CDR1 MGHRA and CDR2 YSYEKL come from the germline V gene. The CDR3 sequence is 14 residues long. The CDR3 DNA sequence: TGCGCCGGCAGCCAAGTTGCGGGGACAGATACGCAGTATTTT. This codes for CAGSQVAGTDTQYF.

The genes are TRBV7-9 and TRBJ2-7; D uncertain. CDR3 length: 11 residues. Germline values: CDR1 SEHNR, CDR2 FQNEAQ (reference sequence). V was pared by 3 bases and J by 6 bases, with 6 bases between. The CDR3 protein is CASSFVTEQYF. The CDR3 bases are TGTGCCAGCAGCTTTGTCACCGAGCAGTACTTC.

This clonotype was picked up many times. This CDR3 reads CSARAGGRDGNQPQHF. The CDR3 nucleotides are TGCAGTGCTAGAGCGGGTGGCAGGGATGGCAATCAGCCCCAGCATTTT. This chain joins TRBV20-1 and TRBJ1-5, with a weak D call TRBD1 (5 bases). V lost 1 base, J lost 2 bases, and 15 bases lay in between. CDR1 is DFQATT, CDR2 SNEGSKA, per germline (reference sequence). CDR3 length equals 16 residues.

This clonotype was counted a few times. This chain uses TRBV5-1 with TRBJ2-1; D may be TRBD2 (5 bases). This CDR3 spans 16 amino acids. Germline CDR1 SGHRS, CDR2 YFSETQ. Trimming removed 1 base at V and 8 bases at J, with 19 bases between. The CDR3 nucleotides read TGCGCCAGCAGCTTGTCGTCCCAGAGGGCAGCCCATGAGCAGTTCTTC. This translates into CASSLSSQRAAHEQFF.

Concerning this clonotype itself: A much larger clonotype is one base distant, so this may be a read error. The conserved phenylalanine or tryptophan is not found at the CDR3 terminus, so this likely reflects a read error. The chain uses TRBV12-3 or TRBV12-4 and TRBJ2-1; D call uncertain. The ends were cut back, 2 bases at V and 7 bases at J, with 9 bases in the middle. The CDR3 runs 13 residues. DNA for the CDR3: TGTGCCAGCAGTTTATTGTTCCGAAATGAGCAGTTCGTC. It specifies CASSLLFRNEQFV.

This clonotype appeared a single time. The gene calls are TRBV28 and TRBJ2-5, with 8 bases matching TRBD2. In germline, CDR1 is MDHEN, CDR2 SYDVKM. The trim removed 4 bases at V and 5 bases at J, leaving 12 bases unmatched. The CDR3 runs to 16 residues. The CDR3 nucleotides read TGTGCCAGCAGTTCGTCCTCTAGCGGGCGGGAGGAGACCCAGTACTTC. Translating gives CASSSSSSGREETQYF.

This clonotype was recorded at least ten times. The chain recombines TRBV28 with TRBJ2-1, with D possibly being TRBD1 or TRBD2 (5 bases each). V lost 6 bases, J lost 10 bases, and 13 bases lay in between. There are 12 residues in the CDR3. Germline V gene lookup returns CDR1 MDHEN and CDR2 SYDVKM. The CDR3 DNA reads as TGTGCCAGCAGGACCGGTAGGGACGAGCAGTTCTTC. Protein sequence: CASRTGRDEQFF.

This clonotype was seen ten or more times. The CDR3 sequence is CASSLLVTATNEKLFF. CDR3 nucleotides: TGTGCCAGCAGTCTGCTCGTCACTGCAACTAATGAAAAACTGTTTTTT. The chain carries TRBV14 and TRBJ1-4, with D unclear. Deletions cut 6 bases from V and 0 bases from J, with 14 bases between. CDR3 length equals 16 residues. Per the germline V gene, CDR1 is SGHDN and CDR2 is FVKESK.

In this sample, this clonotype turned up a few times. This sequence joins TRBV9 and TRBJ2-7; tentatively, D is TRBD1 (5 bases). Germline lookup yields CDR1 SGDLS and CDR2 YYNGEE. The length of the CDR3 is 14 residues. With 0 bases removed from V and 2 bases from J, the gap between germline ends came to 9 bases. CDR3 protein: CASSVGRQTYEQYF. Written as DNA, the CDR3 is TGTGCCAGCAGCGTAGGCAGACAGACCTACGAGCAGTACTTC.

This clonotype was detected many times. This chain links TRBV5-1 with TRBJ1-2, with unresolved D. The CDR3 has 17 amino acids. Trimming stripped 0 bases from V and 0 bases from J, with 15 bases between. Per germline, CDR1 SGHRS and CDR2 YFSETQ. Here the CDR3 reads CASSLADKMKTNYGYTF. The CDR3 region has the DNA TGCGCCAGCAGCTTGGCCGATAAGATGAAGACTAACTATGGCTACACCTTC.

A note on this clonotype: The junction departs from the called germline gene at one end, perhaps through a read error. The chain combines TRBV5-1 with TRBJ2-5; 10 bases are shared with TRBD2. Gene TRBJ2-7 matches the end of the DNA better, so the J call may be wrong. Germline CDR1 reads SGHRS; CDR2 reads YFSETQ. The CDR3 extends over 15 amino acids. The CDR3 sequence: CAGSLETSGFYEQYF. In DNA form, the CDR3 reads TGCGCCGGCAGCTTGGAGACTAGCGGGTTTTACGAGCAGTACTTC.